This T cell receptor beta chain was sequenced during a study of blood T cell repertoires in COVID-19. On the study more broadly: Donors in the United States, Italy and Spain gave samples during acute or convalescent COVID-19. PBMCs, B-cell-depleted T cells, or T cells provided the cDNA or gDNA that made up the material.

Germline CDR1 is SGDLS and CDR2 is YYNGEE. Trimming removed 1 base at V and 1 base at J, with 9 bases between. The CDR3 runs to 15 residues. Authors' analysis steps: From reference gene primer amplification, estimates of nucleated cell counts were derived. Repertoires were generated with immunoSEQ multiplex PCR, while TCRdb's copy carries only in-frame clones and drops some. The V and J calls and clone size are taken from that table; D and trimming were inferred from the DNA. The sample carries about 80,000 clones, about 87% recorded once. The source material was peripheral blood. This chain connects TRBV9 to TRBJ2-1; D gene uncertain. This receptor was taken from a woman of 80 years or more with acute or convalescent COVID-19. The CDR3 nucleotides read TGTGCCAGCAGCGTAATAAGCGAGTCCTACAATGAGCAGTTCTTC. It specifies CASSVISESYNEQFF.